This T cell receptor beta chain originates from a study of CD8+ T cells in alopecia areata. This clone occurred a few times. Extracted RNA was reverse transcribed, and the resulting cDNA served as sequencing template. Assay: immunoSEQ multiplex PCR; the TCRdb copy retains only in-frame clones and omits some. This repertoire shows a few hundred thousand clones, around two fifths found once; its top ten account for roughly 0.5%. The sample's treatment: oral pan-JAK inhibitor, 5-10 mg twice daily. Obtained from alopecia areata patients were lesional scalp punch biopsies along with peripheral blood. Sequencing used CD4+ T cells sorted from blood, obtained at approximately week 30, from a patient treated with tofacitinib. The sequence was obtained from a human donor with alopecia areata.

DNA for the CDR3: TGTGCCAGCAGTTTCCCTGATATCTATGGCTACACCTTC. This gives the protein CASSFPDIYGYTF. V gene TRBV28 combines with J gene TRBJ1-2; D ambiguous. The CDR3 runs 13 residues. The V end was cut by 3 bases, the J end by 4 bases, with 9 bases between. Germline V gene sequence: CDR1 MDHEN, CDR2 SYDVKM.